These 29 T cell receptor beta chains were all obtained from the same sample, sequenced in a study of cytomegalovirus exposure and HLA in healthy donors. Profiling relied on immunoSEQ multiplex PCR, and the TCRdb table lists in-frame clones only, not all of them. The data show about 170,000 clones, roughly nine tenths seen once. Sequences were obtained from PBMCs. The receptors shown here come from a young woman in good health and CMV-seropositive.

The chain carries TRBV19 and TRBJ2-3, with unresolved D. The V gene's germline CDR1 is LNHDA and CDR2 SQIVND (reference sequence). V gave up 1 base and J gave up 2 bases, with 4 bases separating them. CDR3 length: 13 amino acids. The CDR3 bases are TGTGCCAGTAGTATAGGGCCCACAGATACGCAGTATTTT. Translated: CASSIGPTDTQYF.

The CDR3 reads CASARGEETQYF. The CDR3 nucleotides are TGTGCCAGCGCTAGGGGTGAAGAGACCCAGTACTTC. The chain recombines TRBV7-9 with TRBJ2-5, with a possible D match to TRBD1 (5 bases). V dropped 8 bases and J dropped 3 bases, with 10 bases sitting between them. CDR1 is SEHNR, CDR2 FQNEAQ, per germline (reference sequence). This CDR3 has 12 amino acids.

This clone was found a few times. The V and J genes are TRBV13 and TRBJ2-7; tentative D call: TRBD1 (6 bases). Germline V gene sequence: CDR1 PRHDT, CDR2 FYEKMQ (reference sequence). The CDR3 is 14 residues long. Trimming cost V 10 bases and J 4 bases, with 20 bases left between them. DNA for the CDR3: TGTGCCACAACAGCCGGGACAAAGAGATACGAGCAGTACTTC. Its translation is CATTAGTKRYEQYF.

The chain couples TRBV2 to TRBJ2-7; D gene uncertain. CDR1 is SNHLY, CDR2 FYNNEI, per germline. The CDR3 loop spans 16 amino acids. The V and J ends lost 6 bases and 3 bases respectively, with 21 bases between them. CDR3 sequence (DNA): TGTGCCAGCAGCCCTGAGGTAGCTTCCGTTAACTACGAGCAGTACTTC. Amino acids: CASSPEVASVNYEQYF.

This clone was recorded once. V gene TRBV5-1 combines with J gene TRBJ2-2, with 9 bases identical to TRBD2. The length of the CDR3 is 15 residues. J gave up 5 bases and V 0 bases, and 2 bases lay outside the gene matches. Germline V lookup: CDR1 SGHRS, CDR2 YFSETQ. The CDR3 coding sequence is TGCGCCAGCAGCTTGGTAACTAGCGGGACCGGGGAGCTGTTTTTT. This codes for CASSLVTSGTGELFF.

V is TRBV2 and J is TRBJ1-2; TRBD1 matches 11 bases. The germline CDR1 and CDR2 sequences are SNHLY and FYNNEI. There are 14 residues in the CDR3. J lost 6 bases, V lost 6 bases, and 6 bases had no gene match. The CDR3 region has the DNA TGTGCCAGCAGAGGACAGGGGGCGTCTAATGGCTACACCTTC. Translated, it gives CASRGQGASNGYTF.

This clone was detected only once. The V and J genes are TRBV5-1 and TRBJ2-7; 9 bases line up with TRBD1. Unmatched junction bases numbered 5, after V lost 4 bases and J lost 3 bases. Germline CDR1 SGHRS, CDR2 YFSETQ. The CDR3 contains 14 residues. DNA of the CDR3: TGCGCCAGCAGCACCGAGGGACAGGGCTACGAGCAGTACTTC. This encodes CASSTEGQGYEQYF.

This clone was counted a few times. V gene TRBV6-1 combines with J gene TRBJ1-2; 9 nucleotides align to TRBD1. This CDR3 spans 14 amino acids. After removal of 2 bases from V and 9 bases from J, the junction contained 7 bases not matched to a gene. Looked up from germline, CDR1 is MNHNS and CDR2 is SASEGT. CDR3 residues: CASSELGQGSSYTF. CDR3 DNA sequence: TGTGCCAGCAGTGAACTGGGACAGGGTTCCAGCTACACCTTC.

V and J are TRBV18 and TRBJ1-5; D uncertain. Germline CDR1 KGHSH, CDR2 LQKENI. The CDR3 spans 16 residues. The V end was cut by 3 bases, the J end by 1 base, with 13 bases between. The CDR3 region has the DNA TGTGCCAGCTCACCTTTCGGACTGGGAAGCAATCAGCCCCAGCATTTT. This codes for CASSPFGLGSNQPQHF.

The V gene is TRBV28, the J gene TRBJ2-3; 10 nucleotides agree with TRBD1. V trimming: 5 bases; J trimming: 4 bases; junction bases outside the gene matches: 9. Germline V gene data show CDR1 as MDHEN and CDR2 as SYDVKM. The CDR3 consists of 16 residues. The CDR3 protein is CASSPAGTGAADTQYF. CDR3 bases: TGTGCCAGCAGTCCGGCCGGGACAGGGGCTGCAGATACGCAGTATTTT. The full variable domain, with the rest looked up from reference TRBV28 and TRBJ2-3, is DVKVTQSSRYLVKRTGEKVFLECVQDMDHENMFWYRQDPGLGLRLIYFSYDVKMKEKGDIPEGYSVSREKKERFSLILESASTNQTSMYLCASSPAGTGAADTQYFGPGTRLTVL.

This clone was seen only once. The rearrangement joins TRBV27 to TRBJ1-5; TRBD1 aligns across 9 bases. The length of the CDR3 is 17 residues. The trim removed 5 bases at V and 3 bases at J, leaving 11 bases unmatched. CDR1 and CDR2 from the germline V gene are MNHEY and SMNVEV (reference sequence). CDR3 DNA sequence: TGTGCCAGCAGTGCTGGGACAGGGAGAGTGGTCAATCAGCCCCAGCATTTT. It translates to CASSAGTGRVVNQPQHF.

The CDR3 DNA follows: TGTGCCAGCAGCCAAGGGGGGGTAGCAGGCGAGCAGTACTTC. This gives the protein CASSQGGVAGEQYF. The V and J genes are TRBV14 and TRBJ2-7, with D maybe TRBD2 (6 bases). The CDR3 runs 14 residues. V gave up 1 base and J gave up 6 bases, with 13 bases separating them. Germline CDR1 is SGHDN and CDR2 is FVKESK.

The chain is built from TRBV7-9 and TRBJ2-1, with 10 bases lining up with TRBD2. Trimming cost V 3 bases and J 10 bases; bases outside gene matches: 9. Germline values: CDR1 SEHNR, CDR2 FQNEAQ (reference sequence). This CDR3 spans 15 amino acids. In nucleotides, the CDR3 is TGTGCCAGCAGCTTTTTCCTAGCGGGAGTAAGGGAGCAGTTCTTC. It yields the protein CASSFFLAGVREQFF.

The gene calls are TRBV6-5 and TRBJ1-2, with 12 bases lining up with TRBD1. Trimming took 7 bases from V and 4 from J; bases not matched to a gene: 4. This CDR3 has 14 residues. Germline V gene lookup returns CDR1 MNHEY and CDR2 SVGAGI. CDR3 in amino acids: CASIGTGGSYGYTF. The DNA of the CDR3 is TGTGCCAGCATTGGGACAGGGGGCAGCTATGGCTACACCTTC.

The chain employs TRBV11-2 and TRBJ1-1; possible D gene TRBD1, 5 bases. The ends were cut back, 9 bases at V and 0 bases at J, with 17 bases in the middle. Germline V lookup: CDR1 SGHAT, CDR2 FQNNGV. The CDR3 length is 15 residues. This chain's CDR3 is CASTGPGRLNTEAFF. As DNA, the CDR3 is TGTGCCAGTACCGGCCCAGGGCGACTGAACACTGAAGCTTTCTTT.

The CDR3 DNA reads TGTGCCAGCAGCTTCGGGAGGGTGGGCTACAATGAGCAGTTCTTC. Residues: CASSFGRVGYNEQFF. The chain uses TRBV5-6 and TRBJ2-1; 8 nucleotides agree with TRBD2. The V segment lost 2 bases and the J segment 3 bases; nucleotides outside the gene matches: 4. Germline values: CDR1 SGHDT, CDR2 YYEEEE. The CDR3 has 15 amino acids.

The V and J genes are TRBV6-1 and TRBJ1-3, with a tentative D call TRBD1 (5 bases). CDR1 MNHNS and CDR2 SASEGT come from the germline V gene. The CDR3 loop spans 14 amino acids. With 6 bases removed from V and 0 bases from J, the gap between germline ends came to 9 bases. The CDR3 DNA reads TGTGCCAGCAGCACAGGCGACTCTGGAAACACCATATATTTT. This gives the protein CASSTGDSGNTIYF.

The chain joins TRBV28 to TRBJ1-4; D is perhaps TRBD1 (6 bases). V was pared by 6 bases and J by 8 bases, with 19 bases between. CDR3 length: 15 amino acids. CDR1 and CDR2 (germline): MDHEN, SYDVKM. Written as DNA, the CDR3 is TGTGCCAGCAGCTTTACCGCGATAGGACAGGAAAAACTGTTTTTT. Translation gives CASSFTAIGQEKLFF.

V is TRBV9 and J is TRBJ2-3; a possible D gene is TRBD2 (6 bases). This CDR3 spans 15 amino acids. Trimming left V 3 bases short and J 0 bases short, with 11 bases between. Germline V lookup: CDR1 SGDLS, CDR2 YYNGEE. The CDR3 DNA reads as TGTGCCAGCAGCGGAGGGACTGCTAGCACAGATACGCAGTATTTT. Its protein product is CASSGGTASTDTQYF. Full variable domain (rest looked up from reference TRBV9 and TRBJ2-3): DSGVTQTPKHLITATGQRVTLRCSPRSGDLSVYWYQQSLDQGLQFLIQYYNGEERAKGNILERFSAQQFPDLHSELNLSSLELGDSALYFCASSGGTASTDTQYFGPGTRLTVL.

This rearrangement joins TRBV7-9 to TRBJ2-6, with a tentative D call TRBD1 (6 bases). The CDR3 spans 16 residues. Between the trimmed V and J ends, which lost 1 base and 2 bases, there was a span of 9 bases. Germline V gene sequence: CDR1 SEHNR, CDR2 FQNEAQ (reference sequence). The CDR3 sequence is CASSLDREPGANVLTF. The CDR3 DNA sequence: TGTGCCAGCAGCTTAGACAGGGAGCCTGGGGCCAACGTCCTGACTTTC.

This chain links TRBV18 with TRBJ1-1; D ambiguous. Trimming took off 0 bases at V and 4 bases at J, with 9 bases between the two ends. The CDR3 consists of 14 residues. The germline V gene encodes CDR1 KGHSH and CDR2 LQKENI. The chain's CDR3 is CASSPPDGGTEAFF. The CDR3 DNA is TGTGCCAGCTCACCACCGGATGGAGGCACTGAAGCTTTCTTT.

This clone was recorded once. The chain links TRBV27 to TRBJ2-7, with 9 nucleotides matching TRBD2. Germline V gene lookup returns CDR1 MNHEY and CDR2 SMNVEV (reference sequence). The ends lost 8 bases at V and 3 bases at J; junction bases unmatched: 11. CDR3 length: 15 residues. CDR3 in DNA: TGTGCCAGCCGCCGACTAGCGGACGAGTACTACGAGCAGTACTTC. It is translated as CASRRLADEYYEQYF.

The chain uses TRBV19 and TRBJ2-3; 10 bases fit TRBD1. This CDR3 has 16 residues. Germline CDR1 and CDR2: LNHDA and SQIVND (reference sequence). With 5 bases clipped from V and 2 bases from J, the junction kept 7 bases outside the gene matches. The CDR3 DNA reads as TGTGCCAGTAGTTACCGGACAGGGGGTCCCACAGATACGCAGTATTTT. This encodes CASSYRTGGPTDTQYF.

The genes are TRBV27 and TRBJ1-2, with 7 bases identical to TRBD1. The CDR3 sequence is 15 residues long. Per germline, CDR1 MNHEY and CDR2 SMNVEV (reference sequence). V gave up 5 bases and J gave up 4 bases; unmatched junction bases: 10. The CDR3 sequence is CASSEPGTAFYGYTF. In nucleotides, the CDR3 is TGTGCCAGCAGTGAGCCCGGGACAGCATTCTATGGCTACACCTTC.

The chain employs TRBV29-1 and TRBJ2-1, with 9 bases fitting TRBD2. V lost 7 bases, J lost 6 bases, and 10 bases stayed unmatched. The germline gives CDR1 SQVTM, CDR2 ANQGSEA. The CDR3 is 14 amino acids. The DNA of the CDR3 is TGCAGCGGTGCCGGGCGGGAGGGAAGCAATGAGCAGTTCTTC. Translating it yields CSGAGREGSNEQFF.

This clone has a single count. J is TRBJ2-1 and V is TRBV30, with TRBD2 identical over 16 bases. Germline V gives CDR1 GTSNPN, CDR2 SVGIG (reference sequence). J lost 9 bases, V lost 7 bases, and 12 bases had no gene match. The CDR3 extends over 16 amino acids. The CDR3 spells CASWTGTSGRAGEQFF. CDR3 nucleotide sequence: TGTGCCTCATGGACCGGGACTAGCGGGAGGGCGGGTGAGCAGTTCTTC.

V usage is TRBV19 and J usage is TRBJ2-7; D is ambiguous. In germline, CDR1 is LNHDA, CDR2 SQIVND (reference sequence). V lost 6 bases and J lost 0, with 12 bases in between. CDR3 size: 14 residues. CDR3 bases: TGTGCCAGTAGCCTGACCCTAGGCTCCTACGAGCAGTACTTC. It codes for CASSLTLGSYEQYF.

The CDR3: CASSLPGARETQYF. The DNA of the CDR3 is TGCGCCAGCAGCTTGCCGGGAGCTCGAGAGACCCAGTACTTC. The gene calls are TRBV5-1 and TRBJ2-5, with D perhaps matching TRBD2 (6 bases). CDR1 SGHRS and CDR2 YFSETQ come from the germline V gene. This CDR3 spans 14 amino acids. V lost 1 base to trimming and J lost 4 bases, with 11 bases between them.

The count of this clone is one. The J gene is TRBJ2-7, the V gene TRBV18; D unclear. V dropped 3 bases and J dropped 3 bases, with 12 bases sitting between them. The CDR3 totals 14 residues. Germline V gives CDR1 KGHSH, CDR2 LQKENI. Here the CDR3 DNA reads TGTGCCAGCTCACCCCTTGCGGAGTTCTACGAGCAGTACTTC. Translated, it gives CASSPLAEFYEQYF.